The 30 T cell receptor beta chains below all came from one sample that was sequenced in a study of CD8 T cells in ankylosing spondylitis. These receptors have no known antigen. Study-wide results and limits: It appeared that ankylosing spondylitis blood was characterized by a TCR beta motif of about eight highly homologous variants.

Each CDR3 protein is one row after TCRdb ran MiXCR on the 5' RACE reads. The sample shows around 450,000 distinct CDR3 sequences, about 25% of them seen only once. The sequencing input was blood, either unsorted or a sorted T cell fraction (not recorded which). All receptors come from a male donor with ankylosing spondylitis.

This clonotype was observed a few times. The DNA for the CDR3 is TGCAGCGTTGAGACGACAGGGGGCTCCGGGGAGCTGTTTTTT. It translates to CSVETTGGSGELFF. This chain uses TRBV29-1 with TRBJ2-2; 10 nucleotides line up with TRBD1. The CDR3 consists of 14 residues. With 3 bases clipped from V and 6 bases from J, the junction kept 4 bases outside the gene matches. From germline, CDR1 is SQVTM and CDR2 ANQGSEA.

The gene calls are TRBV5-6 and TRBJ2-7; possibly TRBD1 or TRBD2 for D (6 bases each). V lost 4 bases to trimming and J lost 5 bases, with 19 bases between them. Germline values: CDR1 SGHDT, CDR2 YYEEEE. The CDR3 extends over 15 amino acids. This CDR3 reads CASSTIGGRIDEQYF. DNA of the CDR3: TGTGCCAGCAGCACCATTGGGGGGCGTATCGACGAGCAGTACTTC.

The chain employs TRBV20-1 and TRBJ2-2; D might be TRBD2 (6 bases). Germline loops: CDR1 DFQATT, CDR2 SNEGSKA (reference sequence). Trimming stripped 6 bases from V and 7 bases from J, with 12 bases between. The CDR3 length is 12 residues. The CDR3 DNA reads as TGCAGTGCCAACCGGAGGGTCGGGGAGCTGTTTTTT. It is translated as CSANRRVGELFF.

This rearrangement joins TRBV10-3 to TRBJ2-1; 9 positions agree with TRBD2. The CDR3 runs to 13 residues. The V and J ends lost 10 bases and 5 bases, in that order; junction bases with no gene match: 6. In germline, CDR1 is ENHRY, CDR2 SYGVKD. The CDR3 DNA reads as TGTGCCAGTGGACTAGCGTCACACAATGAGCAGTTCTTC. Translated, it gives CASGLASHNEQFF.

This clonotype was observed a handful of times. The chain carries TRBV20-1 and TRBJ2-7, with TRBD1 as a possible D gene (6 bases). The CDR3 covers 16 residues. Trimming stripped 0 bases from V and 7 bases from J, with 22 bases between. Germline loops: CDR1 DFQATT, CDR2 SNEGSKA (reference sequence). The CDR3 nucleotides read TGCAGTGCTAGAGAGGCCGGGCCAGGGGAGTTAGGTGAGCAGTACGTC. Protein sequence: CSAREAGPGELGEQYV.

The table lists this clonotype with a few counts. The chain employs TRBV3-1 and TRBJ2-1, with 12 nucleotides matching TRBD2. This CDR3 contains 19 residues. J was trimmed by 0 bases and V by 1 base; bases with no gene match: 7. Germline CDR1 is LGHDT and CDR2 is YNNKEL (reference sequence). The CDR3 DNA is TGTGCCAGCAGCCAAGGGTTCCTAGCGGGAGGGAGCTCCTACAATGAGCAGTTCTTC. This encodes CASSQGFLAGGSSYNEQFF.

The chain couples TRBV5-1 to TRBJ2-3, with D tentatively TRBD2 (5 bases). The CDR3 loop spans 14 amino acids. In germline, CDR1 is SGHRS, CDR2 YFSETQ. V lost 4 bases and J lost 7, with 16 bases in between. CDR3 DNA: TGCGCCAGCAGCATCACTAGGGCTGAACATACGCAGTATTTT. This sequence encodes CASSITRAEHTQYF.

This CDR3 reads CSAASSGANVLTF. CDR3 DNA sequence: TGCAGTGCTGCTAGCTCTGGGGCCAACGTCCTGACTTTC. The genes are TRBV20-1 and TRBJ2-6; D gene uncertain. With 5 bases removed from V and 0 bases from J, the gap between germline ends came to 5 bases. This CDR3 is built from 13 residues. The germline V gene encodes CDR1 DFQATT and CDR2 SNEGSKA (reference sequence).

The chain couples TRBV29-1 to TRBJ2-3, with TRBD2 as a possible D gene (5 bases). The germline CDR1 and CDR2 sequences are SQVTM and ANQGSEA. The CDR3 runs 13 residues. The V end was cut by 5 bases, the J end by 4 bases, with 13 bases between. The DNA of the CDR3 is TGCAGCGTTCCCGGATACGGGGCAGATACGCAGTATTTT. Its protein product is CSVPGYGADTQYF.

The chain has TRBV7-8 and TRBJ2-6; the D gene is possibly TRBD2 (5 bases). The CDR3 runs to 16 residues. From germline, CDR1 is SGHVS and CDR2 FQNEAQ. Trimming took 3 bases from V and 2 from J, leaving 11 bases between them. The CDR3 sequence: CASSFRTAPGANVLTF. DNA of the CDR3: TGTGCCAGCAGCTTTCGGACTGCTCCTGGGGCCAACGTCCTGACTTTC.

The chain uses TRBV3-1 and TRBJ2-1, with 8 bases aligning to TRBD2. Germline trimming cut 4 bases from V and 6 bases from J; bases unmatched to any gene: 5. Germline CDR1 LGHDT, CDR2 YNNKEL (reference sequence). This CDR3 spans 14 amino acids. The CDR3 nucleotides are TGTGCCAGCAGCCTTACCGGGACTAGCAATGAGCAGTTCTTC. It codes for CASSLTGTSNEQFF.

The chain employs TRBV5-1 and TRBJ1-5; D is possibly TRBD1 (5 bases). Deletions cut 4 bases from V and 6 bases from J, with 11 bases between. This CDR3 has 13 amino acids. The germline CDR1 and CDR2 sequences are SGHRS and YFSETQ. The CDR3 protein is CASSASGSQPQHF. The CDR3 nucleotides are TGCGCCAGCAGCGCCTCAGGGTCTCAGCCCCAGCATTTT.

The sample holds many counts of this clonotype. The chain couples TRBV7-2 to TRBJ2-3; 7 bases match TRBD1. The CDR3 consists of 13 residues. Germline assignment: CDR1 SGHTA and CDR2 FQGNSA. V lost 11 bases, J lost 2 bases, and 7 bases stayed unmatched. CDR3 bases: TGTGCCGCCTCGGGACAGCCCACAGATACGCAGTATTTT. Its protein is CAASGQPTDTQYF.

J is TRBJ2-5 and V is TRBV29-1, with TRBD1 matching 7 bases. Losses at the gene ends were 7 bases for V and 1 base for J; bases not matched to a gene: 6. CDR1 is SQVTM and CDR2 is ANQGSEA in the germline V gene. This CDR3 comprises 13 residues. In DNA form, the CDR3 reads TGCAGCGGCCGACAGGGACCCCAAGAGACCCAGTACTTC. Translated: CSGRQGPQETQYF.

The sample holds a few counts of this clonotype. The chain uses TRBV11-2 and TRBJ2-5; D might be TRBD1 or TRBD2, each matching 5 bases. Trimming left V 5 bases short and J 0 bases short, with 13 bases between. This CDR3 region has 15 residues. CDR1 is SGHAT and CDR2 is FQNNGV in the germline V gene. The CDR3 here is CASSPPGTDQETQYF. CDR3 sequence (DNA): TGTGCCAGCAGCCCGCCCGGGACGGACCAAGAGACCCAGTACTTC.

This clonotype was seen more than once but under ten times. The chain joins TRBV20-1 to TRBJ2-7, with 10 bases matching TRBD1. CDR1 is DFQATT, CDR2 SNEGSKA, per germline (reference sequence). There are 14 residues in the CDR3. The ends lost 2 bases at V and 3 bases at J; junction bases unmatched: 4. CDR3 sequence (DNA): TGCAGTGCTAGAAGCGGACAGGGGGACTACGAGCAGTACTTC. It translates to CSARSGQGDYEQYF.

In this sample, this clonotype turned up a few times. The CDR3 here is CSVEGDKKNYGYTF. The DNA for the CDR3 is TGCAGCGTTGAAGGGGACAAGAAGAACTATGGCTACACCTTC. The chain carries TRBV29-1 and TRBJ1-2; TRBD1 is a possible D gene (6 bases). This CDR3 comprises 14 residues. Trimming cost V 1 base and J 2 bases, with 11 bases left between them. Germline lookup yields CDR1 SQVTM and CDR2 ANQGSEA. The variable domain in full, with the rest retrieved from reference TRBV29-1 and TRBJ1-2, is SAVISQKPSRDICQRGTSLTIQCQVDSQVTMMFWYRQQPGQSLTLIATANQGSEATYESGFVIDKFPISRPNLTFSTLTVSNMSPEDSSIYLCSVEGDKKNYGYTFGSGTRLTVV.

This clonotype was counted ten times or more. The rearrangement links TRBV29-1 to TRBJ2-1; 9 bases map to TRBD1. J was trimmed by 9 bases and V by 6 bases; bases with no gene match: 9. The CDR3 has 13 residues. The germline gives CDR1 SQVTM, CDR2 ANQGSEA. CDR3 in DNA: TGCAGCGTCGTGCTGGGACAGGGCGGTGAGCAGTTCTTC. This translates into CSVVLGQGGEQFF.

This chain connects TRBV6-2 or TRBV6-3 to TRBJ2-1; TRBD2 matches at 7 bases. The junction had 11 bases not matched to a gene; V was cut back by 6 bases and J by 0 bases. The germline V gene encodes CDR1 MNHEY and CDR2 SVGEGT. CDR3 length: 17 residues. The CDR3 DNA sequence: TGTGCCAGCAGGCCAGCGGGGCCATTAAGCTCCTACAATGAGCAGTTCTTC. This codes for CASRPAGPLSSYNEQFF.

In this sample, this clonotype turned up a few times. This rearrangement joins TRBV24-1 to TRBJ2-3; no definite D call. The CDR3 is made up of 15 amino acids. Per germline, CDR1 KGHDR and CDR2 SFDVKD. Trimming took off 4 bases at V and 0 bases at J, with 10 bases between the two ends. This CDR3 is CATSDPEYSTDTQYF. DNA of the CDR3: TGTGCCACCAGTGACCCCGAATACAGCACAGATACGCAGTATTTT.

The table lists this clonotype with many counts. This chain connects TRBV29-1 to TRBJ2-1; 16 bases map to TRBD2. Trimming removed 3 bases from V and 2 bases from J; junction bases left unmatched: 7. This CDR3 region has 18 residues. Germline values: CDR1 SQVTM, CDR2 ANQGSEA. The CDR3 protein is CSVDIAGLAGGAYNEQFF. The CDR3 DNA follows: TGCAGCGTTGACATTGCGGGACTAGCGGGAGGGGCCTACAATGAGCAGTTCTTC.

This clonotype was seen a few times. This chain uses TRBV20-1 with TRBJ2-1; 7 positions agree with TRBD1. Germline V lookup: CDR1 DFQATT, CDR2 SNEGSKA (reference sequence). Unmatched junction bases numbered 9, after V lost 5 bases and J lost 2 bases. This CDR3 has 15 amino acids. The CDR3 loop reads CSAPTRQGPYNEQFF. CDR3 nucleotides: TGCAGTGCTCCCACCCGACAGGGCCCCTACAATGAGCAGTTCTTC.

The V and J genes are TRBV27 and TRBJ1-6; 7 bases match TRBD1. The V gene end was trimmed by 6 bases and the J gene end by 0 bases; junction bases not matched to a gene: 11. The V gene's germline CDR1 is MNHEY and CDR2 SMNVEV (reference sequence). CDR3 length equals 18 residues. CDR3 DNA sequence: TGTGCCAGCAGCTTTGACAGGGAAACTAGCTCCTATAATTCACCCCTCCACTTT. This sequence encodes CASSFDRETSSYNSPLHF.

This clonotype was seen repeatedly, ten times or more. The chain uses TRBV5-1 and TRBJ2-2; D unclear. V dropped 6 bases and J dropped 4 bases, with 4 bases sitting between them. The CDR3 extends over 11 amino acids. Per the germline V gene, CDR1 is SGHRS and CDR2 is YFSETQ. CDR3 sequence (DNA): TGCGCCAGCACCCTCACCGGGGAGCTGTTTTTT. Translation: CASTLTGELFF.

The chain employs TRBV29-1 and TRBJ2-7; 10 nucleotides line up with TRBD1. The CDR3 has 16 amino acids. Germline V gene data show CDR1 as SQVTM and CDR2 as ANQGSEA. V trimming: 6 bases; J trimming: 2 bases; junction bases outside the gene matches: 13. CDR3 in DNA: TGCAGCGTACGACAGGGGGCCTCCAATAGTCCCTACGAGCAGTACTTC. Translation: CSVRQGASNSPYEQYF.

This chain connects TRBV20-1 to TRBJ2-2; either TRBD1 or TRBD2 may fit D (5 bases each). Germline assignment: CDR1 DFQATT and CDR2 SNEGSKA (reference sequence). CDR3 length: 12 residues. Trimming took off 3 bases at V and 7 bases at J, with 9 bases between the two ends. Here the CDR3 DNA reads TGCAGTGCTAGTCAGGGAGACGGGGAGCTGTTTTTT. Translation: CSASQGDGELFF.

This clonotype was picked up a small number of times. The chain has TRBV5-1 and TRBJ2-7, with 8 positions matching TRBD2. The CDR3 has 15 residues. V lost 2 bases to trimming and J lost 4 bases; unmatched junction nucleotides: 8. From germline, CDR1 is SGHRS and CDR2 YFSETQ. In DNA, the CDR3 is TGCGCCAGCAGCTTTAGCGGGACTAACACTTACGAGCAGTACTTC. Protein: CASSFSGTNTYEQYF. Full variable domain (remainder filled in from reference TRBV5-1 and TRBJ2-7): KAGVTQTPRYLIKTRGQQVTLSCSPISGHRSVSWYQQTPGQGLQFLFEYFSETQRNKGNFPGRFSGRQFSNSRSEMNVSTLELGDSALYLCASSFSGTNTYEQYFGPGTRLTVT.

The gene calls are TRBV28 and TRBJ2-7, with 11 bases matching TRBD2. In germline, CDR1 is MDHEN, CDR2 SYDVKM. Trimming took 5 bases from V and 7 from J; bases not matched to a gene: 7. The CDR3 is 14 residues long. CDR3 nucleotide sequence: TGTGCCAGCAGTCGACTAGCGGGATTCTTTGAGCAGTACGTC. It is translated as CASSRLAGFFEQYV.

This clonotype was counted only a few times. The V call is TRBV29-1, the J call TRBJ2-5; D perhaps matches TRBD1 (6 bases). The germline V gene encodes CDR1 SQVTM and CDR2 ANQGSEA. CDR3 length: 12 amino acids. The germline V and J ends were trimmed by 2 bases and 2 bases, with 6 bases remaining between them. CDR3 DNA: TGCAGCGTTGAAACAGGGCAAGAGACCCAGTACTTC. Translated, it gives CSVETGQETQYF.

The rearrangement links TRBV24-1 to TRBJ1-1, with a possible D match to TRBD1 (6 bases). The CDR3 covers 13 residues. From germline, CDR1 is KGHDR and CDR2 SFDVKD. The V end lost 4 bases, the J end lost 10 bases, and 15 bases lay between the germline ends. In nucleotides, the CDR3 is TGTGCCACCAGTGAGCCGGGGGCTAAAGCAGCTTTCTTT. Protein sequence: CATSEPGAKAAFF.